These T cell receptor beta chains were read from a single sample in a study of identical twins. TCRdb re-called the 5' RACE reads with MiXCR, one entry per CDR3 protein. The sample records some 320,000 distinct CDR3 sequences, 10% to 15% being singletons. The same data also went into a second study, on yellow fever vaccine responses in identical twins.

The sample comprised CD8+ T cells sorted from blood. All receptors derive from a woman aged 18-35 years in good health. Both conserved end residues are part of each CDR3. A D gene is named only where the DNA matches it firmly. Rows give clone size only sometimes, using once, few, many, or a class for an expanded clone.

v_call	clone_size	j_call	cdr3_length	d_call	cdr3_aa	cdr3_nt
TRBV27	NA	TRBJ1-1	13	TRBD1	CASSLTGGGEAFF	TGTGCCAGCAGTCTTACAGGGGGCGGTGAAGCTTTCTTT
TRBV28	NA	TRBJ1-2	16	NA	CASSLTGLQGEDGYTF	TGTGCCAGCAGTTTAACGGGCCTACAGGGTGAGGATGGCTACACCTTC
TRBV4-1	NA	TRBJ2-7	17	TRBD1	CASSQAILGTGFYEQYF	TGCGCCAGCAGCCAAGCAATTCTGGGGACAGGGTTCTACGAGCAGTACTTC
TRBV14	NA	TRBJ2-1	15	NA	CASSQRWSSYNEQFF	TGTGCCAGCAGCCAGAGATGGAGCTCCTACAATGAGCAGTTCTTC
TRBV7-6	few	TRBJ2-2	16	NA	CASSLLGIANTGELFF	TGTGCCAGCAGCCTTCTTGGCATCGCGAACACCGGGGAGCTGTTTTTT
TRBV15	many	TRBJ2-7	14	NA	CATSRDFETYEQYF	TGTGCCACCAGCAGAGATTTTGAAACCTACGAGCAGTACTTC
TRBV5-1	few	TRBJ2-1	12	TRBD2	CASTGRGDEQFF	TGCGCCAGCACCGGCCGGGGGGATGAGCAGTTCTTC
TRBV20-1	NA	TRBJ2-3	17	TRBD2	CSARDRYSGENTDTQYF	TGCAGTGCTAGAGATCGGTACAGCGGGGAAAACACAGATACGCAGTATTTT
TRBV15	few	TRBJ1-2	15	TRBD1	CATSGYRGANYGYTF	TGTGCCACCAGCGGCTACAGGGGCGCCAACTATGGCTACACCTTC
TRBV27	NA	TRBJ1-1	16	NA	CASSPTTGRMNTEAFF	TGTGCCAGCAGCCCAACAACAGGGAGAATGAACACTGAAGCTTTCTTT
TRBV7-7	NA	TRBJ1-6	13	NA	CASSQYPNSPLHF	TGTGCCAGCAGCCAGTACCCAAATTCACCCCTCCACTTT
TRBV7-6	NA	TRBJ2-7	13	NA	CASSLETPYEQYF	TGTGCCAGCAGCTTAGAGACGCCCTACGAGCAGTACTTC
TRBV2	NA	TRBJ2-3	13	NA	CASRDFRTDTQYF	TGTGCCAGCAGAGACTTTCGCACAGATACGCAGTATTTT
TRBV27	few	TRBJ2-2	15	TRBD2	CASSFVASGTGELFF	TGTGCCAGCAGTTTTGTGGCTAGCGGAACCGGGGAGCTGTTTTTT
TRBV4-1	NA	TRBJ1-6	15	NA	CASSQGPSWDSPLHF	TGCGCCAGCAGCCAAGGGCCCTCTTGGGATTCACCCCTCCACTTT
TRBV5-4	NA	TRBJ2-5	15	TRBD2	CASSSSAGDGETQYF	TGTGCCAGCAGCTCTTCCGCGGGGGACGGAGAGACCCAGTACTTC
TRBV28	many	TRBJ2-1	19	TRBD2	CASSFPPSSGSAFYNEQFF	TGTGCCAGCAGTTTCCCCCCCTCCAGCGGGAGCGCATTCTACAATGAGCAGTTCTTC
TRBV3-1	NA	TRBJ1-1	15	NA	CASSQEVGGVTEAFF	TGTGCCAGCAGCCAAGAAGTAGGGGGGGTGACTGAAGCTTTCTTT
TRBV6-6	few	TRBJ2-7	13	TRBD1	CATSGTEPYEQYF	TGTGCCACGTCCGGGACAGAGCCCTACGAGCAGTACTTC
TRBV2	few	TRBJ2-5	15	TRBD1	CASSADRGLWETQYF	TGTGCCAGCAGTGCGGACAGGGGGCTGTGGGAGACCCAGTACTTC
TRBV15	few	TRBJ1-1	14	NA	CATSRVRQNTEAFF	TGTGCCACCAGCAGAGTGAGGCAGAACACTGAAGCTTTCTTT
TRBV24-1	NA	TRBJ2-1	13	NA	CATSDLQRGEQFF	TGTGCCACCAGTGATTTGCAACGGGGTGAGCAGTTCTTC
TRBV12-3/TRBV12-4	NA	TRBJ2-1	18	NA	CASSLVGSIASSYNEQFF	TGTGCCAGCAGTTTAGTCGGGAGTATCGCCAGCTCCTACAATGAGCAGTTCTTC
TRBV9	few	TRBJ2-3	15	TRBD2	CASSSLAGDTDTQYF	TGTGCCAGCAGCTCCTTGGCGGGAGACACAGATACGCAGTATTTT
TRBV19	few	TRBJ2-1	15	TRBD2	CASSISSGSGNEQFF	TGTGCCAGTAGTATATCTAGCGGGAGTGGGAATGAGCAGTTCTTC
TRBV12-3/TRBV12-4	many	TRBJ2-3	17	TRBD1	CASSRQRGQGATDTQYF	TGTGCCAGCTCGCGCCAAAGGGGACAGGGGGCAACAGATACGCAGTATTTT
TRBV16	NA	TRBJ2-1	15	TRBD1	CASSQFGQGLDEQFF	TGTGCCAGCAGCCAGTTCGGACAGGGGTTAGATGAGCAGTTCTTC
TRBV5-1	many	TRBJ2-1	15	NA	CASSLDLAGYNEQFF	TGCGCCAGCAGCTTGGATCTGGCAGGCTACAATGAGCAGTTCTTC
TRBV6-1	few	TRBJ2-1	16	NA	CASSQTALGAYNEQFF	TGTGCCAGCAGCCAAACGGCCCTTGGGGCCTACAATGAGCAGTTCTTC
TRBV4-1	few	TRBJ2-5	15	NA	CASSQGQGSQETQYF	TGCGCCAGCAGCCAAGGGCAGGGTTCCCAAGAGACCCAGTACTTC
TRBV5-5	few	TRBJ2-7	14	NA	CASSSSGVLYEQYF	TGTGCCAGCAGCTCATCGGGAGTGTTATACGAGCAGTACTTC
TRBV11-2	NA	TRBJ2-4	17	NA	CASSGVEGGMAKNIQYF	TGTGCCAGCAGCGGGGTTGAGGGCGGGATGGCCAAAAACATTCAGTACTTC
TRBV28	few	TRBJ1-3	12	NA	CASSPGRSGLYF	TGTGCCAGCAGCCCAGGGAGATCGGGGTTATATTTT
TRBV13	NA	TRBJ1-4	17	TRBD1	CASSFAGQGASDEKLFF	TGTGCCAGCAGCTTCGCGGGACAGGGGGCTTCCGATGAAAAACTGTTTTTT
TRBV12-3/TRBV12-4	many	TRBJ2-7	14	NA	CASSLNGRGSEQYF	TGTGCCAGCAGTTTAAACGGGAGAGGTAGCGAGCAGTACTTC
TRBV5-1	NA	TRBJ1-1	18	TRBD1	CASSLSDRGTFINTEAFF	TGCGCCAGCAGCTTAAGTGACAGGGGAACGTTTATCAACACTGAAGCTTTCTTT
TRBV20-1	few	TRBJ2-5	14	TRBD2	CSARETSPQETQYF	TGCAGTGCTAGGGAGACTAGCCCCCAAGAGACCCAGTACTTC
TRBV29-1	few	TRBJ2-7	14	TRBD2	CSVEISGRGNEQYF	TGCAGCGTTGAAATAAGCGGGAGGGGGAACGAGCAGTACTTC
TRBV4-1	NA	TRBJ1-1	15	NA	CASSHGTNSNTEAFF	TGCGCCAGCAGCCATGGGACAAATTCGAACACTGAAGCTTTCTTT
TRBV20-1	few	TRBJ1-5	14	TRBD1	CSARQGVRNQPQHF	TGCAGTGCTCGACAGGGCGTACGCAATCAGCCCCAGCATTTT
TRBV2	NA	TRBJ2-1	15	NA	CASSERRSSYNEQFF	TGTGCCAGCAGTGAAAGGCGGAGCTCCTACAATGAGCAGTTCTTC
TRBV5-1	few	TRBJ1-1	15	NA	CASSMGWAGKTEAFF	TGCGCCAGCAGCATGGGTTGGGCGGGAAAGACTGAAGCTTTCTTT
TRBV7-9	many	TRBJ2-1	16	NA	CASSLVGTSRGWEQFF	TGTGCCAGCAGCTTAGTTGGTACTAGCCGGGGATGGGAGCAGTTCTTC
TRBV4-1	many	TRBJ2-4	16	NA	CASSPEGGTGQKDQYF	TGCGCCAGCAGCCCAGAAGGGGGTACTGGACAGAAGGATCAGTACTTC
TRBV7-9	NA	TRBJ2-5	14	NA	CASSSHWGRETQYF	TGTGCCAGCAGCTCCCATTGGGGTCGCGAGACCCAGTACTTC
TRBV7-8	few	TRBJ2-2	15	TRBD2	CASQRLAGATGELFF	TGTGCCAGCCAGCGCCTAGCGGGGGCCACCGGGGAGCTGTTTTTT
TRBV11-2	few	TRBJ2-2	19	TRBD2	CASSLSNGGLAGLTGELFF	TGTGCCAGCAGCTTATCCAACGGCGGGTTAGCGGGACTCACCGGGGAGCTGTTTTTT